This T cell receptor (beta chain) was obtained from a study of OX40 agonist ivuxolimab in advanced cancers. Study-wide context: Enrollees could have had prior anti-PD-1, anti-PD-L1 or anti-CTLA-4 therapy, which 40% to 45% had received. Overall study findings and caveats: On average, CD8+ T cells had more expanded clones than CD4+.

Details on this clone: Its antigen is currently unknown.

Only in-frame clones appear in the TCRdb table, and some are missing; sequencing was by immunoSEQ multiplex PCR. This table holds roughly 75,000 clones, about 89% found once. This specimen consisted of CD4+ or CD8+ T cells sorted from blood, obtained in a trial of the OX40 agonist ivuxolimab. This receptor was obtained from an adult with an advanced solid tumor such as melanoma, head and neck, liver or kidney cancer.

The CDR3 sequence is CASKGNQGQETQYF. CDR3 coding DNA: TGTGCCAGCAAGGGGAACCAGGGGCAAGAGACCCAGTACTTC. The chain employs TRBV6-1 and TRBJ2-5; TRBD1 might be the D (6 bases). The CDR3 spans 14 residues. Germline V lookup: CDR1 MNHNS, CDR2 SASEGT. Trimming took off 7 bases at V and 2 bases at J, with 14 bases between the two ends.